Following are 32 T cell receptor beta chains from one sample sequenced in a study of shared clonotypes between healthy human individuals (dated by TCRdb to about 2020). Library prep was done by the immunoSEQ multiplex PCR assay. The source is immuneACCESS, and TCRdb retained only in-frame sequences with V and J called. Part of the clones is not carried over; for the studies checked, unresolved V genes explain less than half of this, and the remainder is unexplained. The sample contains 2 million to 2.5 million clones, 85% to 95% of them found a single time. The ten largest make up under 0.45% of the sample. Material for sequencing was naive CD4+ T cells from PBMCs. The cell subset or site tag for this specimen amounts to: CD45RA+ positively selected. These receptors came from a man aged 18-30 years in good health. Some clones in this sample may be carry-over from other donors' samples.

V usage is TRBV7-2 and J usage is TRBJ2-5, with D hard to call. Per the germline V gene, CDR1 is SGHTA and CDR2 is FQGNSA. Trimming removed 5 bases at V and 5 bases at J, with 12 bases between. This CDR3 has 13 residues. CDR3 coding DNA: TGTGCCAGCAGCACCGGCCCCCGGGAGACCCAGTACTTC. Protein product: CASSTGPRETQYF.

The rearrangement uses TRBV28 and TRBJ1-3; D gene ambiguous. Deletions cut 5 bases from V and 0 bases from J, with 14 bases between. The germline CDR1 and CDR2 sequences are MDHEN and SYDVKM. The CDR3 is made up of 16 amino acids. CDR3 in amino acids: CASSSVRGDSGNTIYF. The DNA of the CDR3 is TGTGCCAGCAGTAGCGTTAGAGGCGACTCTGGAAACACCATATATTTT.

The chain employs TRBV29-1 and TRBJ2-5, with D unresolved. Germline V gives CDR1 SQVTM, CDR2 ANQGSEA. The CDR3 has 13 amino acids. V lost 5 bases, J lost 4 bases, and 14 bases lay in between. The CDR3 protein is CSVHLGLGETQYF. The CDR3 DNA reads as TGCAGCGTTCACCTCGGGTTGGGAGAGACCCAGTACTTC.

This clone was recorded once. This sample also contains other DNA sequences that code for the same CDR3. The chain carries TRBV28 and TRBJ2-7, with 8 nucleotides matching TRBD1. Trimming removed 5 bases from V and 3 bases from J; junction bases left unmatched: 3. Looked up from germline, CDR1 is MDHEN and CDR2 is SYDVKM. This CDR3 region has 13 residues. CDR3 bases: TGTGCCAGCAGTCTCGGACAGGGCTACGAGCAGTACTTC. Translated, it gives CASSLGQGYEQYF. Looking up the rest from reference TRBV28 and TRBJ2-7 gives the full variable domain: DVKVTQSSRYLVKRTGEKVFLECVQDMDHENMFWYRQDPGLGLRLIYFSYDVKMKEKGDIPEGYSVSREKKERFSLILESASTNQTSMYLCASSLGQGYEQYFGPGTRLTVT.

This clone was observed once. This same CDR3 is encoded by further DNA sequences in the sample. The gene calls are TRBV6-5 and TRBJ2-1; 7 bases fit TRBD2. V was clipped by 2 bases and J by 4 bases; unmatched bases: 5. CDR3 length equals 15 residues. Germline values: CDR1 MNHEY, CDR2 SVGAGI. The CDR3 spells CASSYASGAYNEQFF. The CDR3 DNA is TGTGCCAGCAGTTACGCTAGCGGAGCTTACAATGAGCAGTTCTTC.

The genes are TRBV10-1 and TRBJ2-5; a possible D gene is TRBD1 (5 bases). Germline V gives CDR1 WNHNN, CDR2 SYGVQD (reference sequence). The CDR3 consists of 15 residues. Deletions cut 7 bases from V and 5 bases from J, with 20 bases between. For the CDR3, the DNA is TGCGCCAGCACCCGGAGCGACAGACCCTACGAGACCCAGTACTTC. As protein: CASTRSDRPYETQYF.

This CDR3 reads CASSLGGFGGETGELFF. DNA for the CDR3: TGCGCCAGCAGCTTGGGAGGTTTCGGGGGCGAAACCGGGGAGCTGTTTTTT. The rearrangement joins TRBV5-1 to TRBJ2-2; D is perhaps TRBD1 or TRBD2 (6 bases each). The CDR3 is 17 amino acids. Trimming took off 0 bases at V and 5 bases at J, with 17 bases between the two ends. CDR1 SGHRS and CDR2 YFSETQ come from the germline V gene. The whole variable domain, filled in from reference TRBV5-1 and TRBJ2-2, reads KAGVTQTPRYLIKTRGQQVTLSCSPISGHRSVSWYQQTPGQGLQFLFEYFSETQRNKGNFPGRFSGRQFSNSRSEMNVSTLELGDSALYLCASSLGGFGGETGELFFGEGSRLTVL.

In this sample, this clone turned up once. Other DNA sequences in the same sample also yield this CDR3. The chain couples TRBV30 to TRBJ2-7, with TRBD1 identical over 9 bases. The trim removed 1 base at V and 4 bases at J, leaving 2 bases unmatched. Germline values: CDR1 GTSNPN, CDR2 SVGIG (reference sequence). This CDR3 contains 13 residues. Here the CDR3 reads CAWSGDRAYEQYF. The DNA for the CDR3 is TGTGCCTGGAGTGGGGACAGGGCGTACGAGCAGTACTTC. The full variable domain, in which reference TRBV30 and TRBJ2-7 provide the parts outside the CDR3, is SQTIHQWPATLVQPVGSPLSLECTVEGTSNPNLYWYRQAAGRGLQLLFYSVGIGQISSEVPQNLSASRPQDRQFILSSKKLLLSDSGFYLCAWSGDRAYEQYFGPGTRLTVT.

This sequence joins TRBV7-6 and TRBJ2-7; 11 bases map to TRBD2. This CDR3 spans 15 amino acids. Germline V gene lookup returns CDR1 SGHVS and CDR2 FNYEAQ. J lost 4 bases, V lost 5 bases, and 7 bases had no gene match. Here the CDR3 DNA reads TGTGCCAGCAGCGAAGGGCTAGCGGGAGGATACGAGCAGTACTTC. Its translation: CASSEGLAGGYEQYF.

V and J are TRBV7-9 and TRBJ1-1; D not certain. This CDR3 region has 15 residues. Trimming stripped 5 bases from V and 4 bases from J, with 17 bases between. In germline, CDR1 is SEHNR, CDR2 FQNEAQ (reference sequence). The CDR3 here is CASSNFWATSTEAFF. Here the CDR3 DNA reads TGTGCCAGCAGCAACTTTTGGGCGACGAGCACTGAAGCTTTCTTT. The whole variable domain, remainder taken from reference TRBV7-9 and TRBJ1-1, is DTGVSQNPRHKITKRGQNVTFRCDPISEHNRLYWYRQTLGQGPEFLTYFQNEAQLEKSRLLSDRFSAERPKGSFSTLEIQRTEQGDSAMYLCASSNFWATSTEAFFGQGTRLTVV.

The V gene is TRBV5-1, the J gene TRBJ1-3; D gene ambiguous. The CDR3 length is 16 residues. Germline assignment: CDR1 SGHRS and CDR2 YFSETQ. Trimming shortened V by 1 base and J by 0 bases, and 11 bases separated the two germline ends. The CDR3 DNA reads as TGCGCCAGCAGCTTGAGTTACCTAAGCTCTGGAAACACCATATATTTT. Residues: CASSLSYLSSGNTIYF. Together with reference TRBV5-1 and TRBJ1-3, the CDR3 gives the full variable domain: KAGVTQTPRYLIKTRGQQVTLSCSPISGHRSVSWYQQTPGQGLQFLFEYFSETQRNKGNFPGRFSGRQFSNSRSEMNVSTLELGDSALYLCASSLSYLSSGNTIYFGEGSWLTVV.

This clone was found once. The gene calls are TRBV7-9 and TRBJ2-2; no clear D gene. Between the trimmed V and J ends, which lost 7 bases and 7 bases, there was a span of 7 bases. Germline V gives CDR1 SEHNR, CDR2 FQNEAQ (reference sequence). CDR3 size: 11 residues. CDR3 region: CASTPLGELFF. The CDR3 nucleotides read TGTGCCAGCACCCCTCTCGGGGAGCTGTTTTTT.

V usage is TRBV5-5 and J usage is TRBJ2-2, with D perhaps TRBD1 (6 bases). Germline CDR1 is SGHKS and CDR2 is YYEKEE (reference sequence). The CDR3 has 15 amino acids. V gave up 4 bases and J gave up 2 bases, with 12 bases separating them. The CDR3 DNA is TGTGCCAGCAGCCCAAGGACAGCCAACACCGGGGAGCTGTTTTTT. Its protein product is CASSPRTANTGELFF.

The chain links TRBV6-6 to TRBJ2-7; D may match TRBD1 or TRBD2 (5 bases each). Germline V gene data show CDR1 as MNHNY and CDR2 as SVGAGI (reference sequence). Trimming removed 5 bases from V and 7 bases from J, with 15 bases in between. The CDR3 length is 13 residues. The CDR3 nucleotides are TGTGCCAGCAGTCCCCTCCCGTGGGGGGAGCAGTACTTC. It is translated as CASSPLPWGEQYF.

J is TRBJ1-1 and V is TRBV27; D is possibly TRBD1 (6 bases). CDR1 and CDR2 (germline): MNHEY, SMNVEV (reference sequence). Deletions cut 5 bases from V and 12 bases from J, with 19 bases between. This CDR3 contains 13 residues. CDR3 sequence: CASSTNTGLGSFF. In nucleotides, the CDR3 is TGTGCCAGCAGTACGAACACAGGGTTAGGCTCTTTCTTT.

The chain combines TRBV7-2 with TRBJ1-2; 9 bases match TRBD1. CDR1 and CDR2 (germline): SGHTA, FQGNSA. The CDR3 runs 16 residues. V was pared by 6 bases and J by 8 bases, with 16 bases of the junction left unmatched. This chain's CDR3 is CASREGPNRQGDGYTF. In nucleotides, the CDR3 is TGTGCCAGCAGGGAGGGGCCGAACAGACAGGGGGACGGCTACACCTTC.

The V and J genes are TRBV5-1 and TRBJ1-3; no clear D. V was clipped by 0 bases and J by 1 base, with 8 bases between them. The CDR3 is 15 residues long. Germline V lookup: CDR1 SGHRS, CDR2 YFSETQ. CDR3 amino acids: CASSLAEGSGNTIYF. In nucleotides, the CDR3 is TGCGCCAGCAGCTTGGCCGAAGGGTCTGGAAACACCATATATTTT.

This clone was observed once. The chain recombines TRBV28 with TRBJ1-5; D remains unclear. Germline loops: CDR1 MDHEN, CDR2 SYDVKM. The CDR3 loop spans 13 amino acids. Trimming removed 3 bases at V and 6 bases at J, with 9 bases between. The CDR3 DNA follows: TGTGCCAGCAGTTTTCGGTTGGTTCAGCCCCAGCATTTT. Amino acids: CASSFRLVQPQHF.

The rearrangement uses TRBV5-4 and TRBJ2-5; D may correspond to TRBD1 or TRBD2 (5 bases each). The CDR3 length is 14 residues. V gave up 4 bases and J gave up 1 base, with 11 bases separating them. Per the germline V gene, CDR1 is SGHNT and CDR2 is YYREEE (reference sequence). The CDR3 region has the DNA TGTGCCAGCAGCGGGACGTCGTTCCAAGAGACCCAGTACTTC. Translated, it gives CASSGTSFQETQYF.

The chain employs TRBV2 and TRBJ2-3; D gene uncertain. This CDR3 region has 15 residues. Per germline, CDR1 SNHLY and CDR2 FYNNEI. V was shortened by 6 bases and J by 2 bases, with 15 bases between the two germline ends. The CDR3 nucleotides are TGTGCCAGCAGCCCCGGGCGCTGGACCACAGATACGCAGTATTTT. Translated: CASSPGRWTTDTQYF.

Of note for this clone: This sample includes further DNA sequences coding for the same CDR3. This chain's CDR3 is CASSETGTDTQYF. Written as DNA, the CDR3 is TGCGCCAGCAGCGAGACGGGCACAGATACGCAGTATTTT. J is TRBJ2-3 and V is TRBV5-1; D is unclear. The germline V gene has CDR1 SGHRS and CDR2 YFSETQ. With 4 bases removed from V and 1 base from J, the gap between germline ends came to 7 bases. There are 13 residues in the CDR3.

V gene TRBV7-2 combines with J gene TRBJ2-5; TRBD1 aligns across 10 bases. The CDR3 loop spans 16 amino acids. Unmatched junction bases numbered 7, after V lost 2 bases and J lost 4 bases. Germline V CDR1 and CDR2: SGHTA, FQGNSA. CDR3 sequence reads: CASSLNGQGVGETQYF. In DNA form, the CDR3 reads TGTGCCAGCAGCTTAAATGGACAGGGGGTGGGAGAGACCCAGTACTTC.

The chain is built from TRBV7-3 and TRBJ2-2; TRBD2 matches at 8 bases. The CDR3 is made up of 16 amino acids. Germline V gives CDR1 SGHTA, CDR2 FQGTGA. J lost 5 bases, V lost 2 bases, and 7 bases had no gene match. The CDR3 is CASSLGAGGGTGELFF. The CDR3 DNA is TGTGCCAGCAGCTTAGGGGCGGGAGGCGGGACCGGGGAGCTGTTTTTT.

Only a few counts were recorded for this clone. This chain joins TRBV4-1 and TRBJ1-1; tentative D call: TRBD1 (5 bases). The CDR3 is 13 amino acids. The V and J ends lost 6 bases and 5 bases respectively, with 13 bases between them. Germline V gene data show CDR1 as MGHRA and CDR2 as YSYEKL. The CDR3 DNA reads TGCGCCAGCAGGCCCAGGGAGGAAACTGAAGCTTTCTTT. Translating it yields CASRPREETEAFF.

V gene TRBV27 combines with J gene TRBJ2-1, with D unresolved. V gave up 2 bases and J gave up 7 bases, with 18 bases separating them. The CDR3 is 16 amino acids. The germline CDR1 and CDR2 sequences are MNHEY and SMNVEV (reference sequence). Written as DNA, the CDR3 is TGTGCCAGCAGTTTAGATGGCGGAAAAACTCGAAATGAGCAGTTCTTC. It encodes CASSLDGGKTRNEQFF.

V usage is TRBV7-2 and J usage is TRBJ2-7; D assignment may be TRBD1 or TRBD2 (6 bases each). V gave up 0 bases and J gave up 6 bases, with 15 bases separating them. The germline V gene encodes CDR1 SGHTA and CDR2 FQGNSA. CDR3 length: 15 residues. The CDR3 bases are TGTGCCAGCAGCTTAGCTGGGGGCCGTAGCGGCGAGCAGTACTTC. It encodes CASSLAGGRSGEQYF.

The chain has TRBV28 and TRBJ2-7; possibly TRBD1 for D (5 bases). The V end was cut by 8 bases, the J end by 0 bases, with 14 bases between. CDR1 and CDR2 from the germline V gene are MDHEN and SYDVKM. The CDR3 is made up of 14 amino acids. For the CDR3, the DNA is TGTGCCAGCGTCGACAGAACCCGCTCCTACGAGCAGTACTTC. It yields the protein CASVDRTRSYEQYF.

The rearrangement joins TRBV6-5 to TRBJ2-3, with D unresolved. In germline, CDR1 is MNHEY, CDR2 SVGAGI. V was clipped by 6 bases and J by 0 bases, with 4 bases between them. CDR3 length: 12 residues. In DNA form, the CDR3 reads TGTGCCAGCAGGCATAGCACAGATACGCAGTATTTT. Translating it yields CASRHSTDTQYF.

The rearrangement joins TRBV5-3 to TRBJ2-1; either TRBD1 or TRBD2 may fit D (7 bases each). Being an ORF, TRBV5-3 has a function that is uncertain. There are 20 residues in the CDR3. Trimming stripped 4 bases from V and 5 bases from J, with 31 bases between. The CDR3 is CARSPLAGGFSSGTNNEQFF. The DNA of the CDR3 is TGTGCCAGAAGCCCACTAGCAGGGGGGTTTTCCAGCGGGACGAACAATGAGCAGTTCTTC.

The rearrangement joins TRBV28 to TRBJ2-5; 8 bases are a match to TRBD1. The CDR3 extends over 18 amino acids. The germline V gene has CDR1 MDHEN and CDR2 SYDVKM. The V and J ends lost 6 bases and 4 bases, in that order; junction bases with no gene match: 19. In DNA form, the CDR3 reads TGTGCCAGCAGGAGGCTGGGGTCCCGGACAGGGCGAGGAGAGACCCAGTACTTC. It codes for CASRRLGSRTGRGETQYF.

This chain joins TRBV28 and TRBJ2-5; 7 nucleotides line up with TRBD1. The CDR3 runs 15 residues. Germline V CDR1 and CDR2: MDHEN, SYDVKM. V gave up 4 bases and J gave up 4 bases; unmatched junction bases: 9. This chain's CDR3 is CASSSPGAGGETQYF. CDR3 sequence (DNA): TGTGCCAGCAGTTCCCCCGGCGCAGGGGGAGAGACCCAGTACTTC.

The genes are TRBV9 and TRBJ2-3; 8 bases align to TRBD2. This CDR3 region has 17 residues. Germline V gene sequence: CDR1 SGDLS, CDR2 YYNGEE. V was clipped by 4 bases and J by 6 bases; unmatched bases: 16. This CDR3 reads CASSTQVGVAGHDTQYF. CDR3 bases: TGTGCCAGCAGCACCCAAGTCGGGGTAGCGGGGCACGATACGCAGTATTTT.